A single T cell receptor (beta chain) is shown here with its context. No antigen is known for it. The data stem from a study of cytomegalovirus exposure and HLA in healthy donors. Study-wide results and limits: Earlier analysis found most TCR beta V segments productive about 87% or about 30% of the time.

V was trimmed by 7 bases and J by 5 bases, leaving 12 bases between them. CDR1 is LNHDA, CDR2 SQIVND, per germline (reference sequence). There are 14 residues in the CDR3. Researchers ran the PCR with 60 Vbeta and 13 Jbeta primers. The repertoire was sequenced with immunoSEQ multiplex PCR; TCRdb's copy has only in-frame clones and lacks some. The table includes roughly 200,000 clones, roughly 78% detected once. The receptor was derived from a woman aged 40 to 49 in good health and CMV-seronegative. Material: PBMCs. This chain connects TRBV19 to TRBJ1-6, with D unclear. CDR3 amino acids: CASNRSGHNSPLHF. As DNA, the CDR3 is TGTGCCAGTAATCGGAGCGGCCATAATTCACCCCTCCACTTT.